The 21 T cell receptor beta chains below come from one sample, sequenced in a study of blood T cell repertoires in COVID-19. Using immunoSEQ multiplex PCR, the repertoire was profiled, and TCRdb retains in-frame clones only, with some absent. The sample shows about 160,000 clones, under 80% of them seen only once. The sample was peripheral blood. The receptor set was obtained from a man between 65 and 80 years old with acute or convalescent COVID-19.

This clone appeared once. The J gene is TRBJ2-1, the V gene TRBV6-1; no reliable D call. This CDR3 spans 12 amino acids. Trimming cost V 0 bases and J 8 bases, with 5 bases left between them. CDR1 is MNHNS, CDR2 SASEGT, per germline. This chain's CDR3 is CASSEARDEQFF. The CDR3 DNA follows: TGTGCCAGCAGTGAAGCTCGCGATGAGCAGTTCTTC.

The genes are TRBV19 and TRBJ1-4, with a tentative D call TRBD1 (5 bases). In germline, CDR1 is LNHDA, CDR2 SQIVND (reference sequence). CDR3 length: 13 amino acids. V was shortened by 3 bases and J by 7 bases, with 9 bases between the two germline ends. The CDR3 nucleotides read TGTGCCAGTAGTATCCAGGGAACTGAAAAACTGTTTTTT. Translation: CASSIQGTEKLFF.

The chain uses TRBV21-1 and TRBJ1-5; the DNA was not used to check the table's D call, TRBD1. TRBV21-1 is reported as a pseudogene. The CDR3 loop spans 17 amino acids. CDR3 amino acids: CASSKVLRQGSNQPQHF. CDR3 nucleotide sequence: TGTGCCAGCAGCAAAGTATTAAGACAGGGGAGCAATCAGCCCCAGCATTTT.

CDR3 amino acids: CASSKWAATGELFF. The CDR3 bases are TGTGCCAGCAGCAAATGGGCTGCCACCGGGGAGCTGTTTTTT. The J gene is TRBJ2-2, the V gene TRBV5-6, with D hard to call. The CDR3 extends over 14 amino acids. Between the trimmed V and J ends, which lost 4 bases and 4 bases, there was a span of 11 bases. Germline V CDR1 and CDR2: SGHDT, YYEEEE.

The chain carries TRBV6-2 or TRBV6-3 and TRBJ2-7; TRBD2 matches 11 bases. V lost 6 bases to trimming and J lost 4 bases; unmatched junction nucleotides: 8. The CDR3 loop spans 15 amino acids. Looked up from germline, CDR1 is MNHEY and CDR2 is SVGEGT. The CDR3 bases are TGTGCCAGCAGCCCGAAACTAGCGGGAGCATACGAGCAGTACTTC. It yields the protein CASSPKLAGAYEQYF.

This clone came up a few times. The chain employs TRBV4-2 and TRBJ2-7; 14 bases are a match to TRBD2. Unmatched junction bases numbered 9, after V lost 1 base and J lost 4 bases. This CDR3 contains 18 residues. Per germline, CDR1 LGHNA and CDR2 YNFKEQ. The CDR3 DNA follows: TGTGCCAGCAGCCAAGGCCCCCTGGGGACTAGCGGGGGTTACGAGCAGTACTTC. Its protein product is CASSQGPLGTSGGYEQYF.

The rearrangement uses TRBV9 and TRBJ1-6; 7 bases agree with TRBD1. This CDR3 is 13 amino acids long. The germline V gene encodes CDR1 SGDLS and CDR2 YYNGEE. V was clipped by 5 bases and J by 7 bases; unmatched bases: 3. CDR3 in amino acids: CASRGQENSPLHF. The CDR3, as DNA: TGTGCCAGCAGAGGACAGGAGAATTCACCCCTCCACTTT.

This clone was seen only once. CDR3 sequence reads: CASSIERQPQHF. The CDR3 DNA reads as TGTGCCAGTAGTATAGAGCGACAGCCCCAGCATTTT. This chain uses TRBV19 with TRBJ1-5; no firm D call. Trimming took off 0 bases at V and 7 bases at J, with 4 bases between the two ends. This CDR3 spans 12 amino acids. The germline V gene encodes CDR1 LNHDA and CDR2 SQIVND (reference sequence).

Only a few counts were recorded for this clone. One end of the junction is discordant with germline, which a read error may explain. V usage is TRBV6-6 and J usage is TRBJ2-7, with a possible D match to TRBD1 (5 bases). From germline, CDR1 is MNHNY and CDR2 SVGAGI (reference sequence). The CDR3 consists of 15 residues. This CDR3 reads CVSRPIDSPPYEQYF. The CDR3 bases are TGTGTCAGCAGACCTATTGACAGTCCTCCCTACGAGCAGTACTTC.

The V and J genes are TRBV21-1 and TRBJ2-7; TRBD2, the table's D call, was not compared with the DNA. TRBV21-1 is a listed pseudogene. The CDR3 is 16 residues long. CDR3 sequence reads: CASSKCAGTTLYEQYF. CDR3 DNA sequence: TGTGCCAGCAGCAAATGTGCCGGGACTACCCTCTACGAGCAGTACTTC.

This chain connects TRBV10-3 to TRBJ1-1; D is ambiguous. V was cut by 5 bases and J by 1 base, with 8 bases left in between. The CDR3 is made up of 13 amino acids. Germline values: CDR1 ENHRY, CDR2 SYGVKD. The CDR3 DNA sequence: TGTGCCATCAGTTACAGACCGAACACTGAAGCTTTCTTT. Translating it yields CAISYRPNTEAFF.

This chain links TRBV11-3 with TRBJ1-6, with TRBD1 matching over 8 bases. The ends lost 5 bases at V and 5 bases at J; junction bases unmatched: 5. Germline values: CDR1 SGHNT, CDR2 YENEEA. The CDR3 sequence is 15 residues long. The CDR3 nucleotides read TGTGCCAGCAGCCAACGGACAGGGCATAATTCACCCCTCCACTTT. The encoded protein is CASSQRTGHNSPLHF.

The chain combines TRBV15 with TRBJ1-4, with D possibly being TRBD1 (5 bases). V was cut by 2 bases and J by 6 bases, with 13 bases left in between. This CDR3 comprises 15 residues. Germline V lookup: CDR1 LNHNV, CDR2 YYDKDF (reference sequence). CDR3 DNA sequence: TGTGCCACCAGCAGACGCGACAGCCGATATGAAAAACTGTTTTTT. It translates to CATSRRDSRYEKLFF.

The chain carries TRBV29-1 and TRBJ1-2; D remains unclear. The CDR3 runs to 14 residues. Germline V lookup: CDR1 SQVTM, CDR2 ANQGSEA. Trimming took off 4 bases at V and 4 bases at J, with 16 bases between the two ends. This CDR3 is CSVAQEILGYGYTF. The CDR3 nucleotides are TGCAGCGTTGCCCAGGAAATTCTCGGCTATGGCTACACCTTC.

This clone was found many times. The chain recombines TRBV3-1 (or the pseudogene TRBV3-2) with TRBJ1-6, with D perhaps matching TRBD1 (5 bases). The V gene's germline CDR1 is LGHDT and CDR2 YNNKEL (reference sequence). The ends were cut back, 1 base at V and 9 bases at J, with 13 bases in the middle. There are 15 residues in the CDR3. In DNA form, the CDR3 reads TGTGCCAGCAGCCAAGTGGGGGGACGGAGTTCACCCCTCCACTTT. It yields the protein CASSQVGGRSSPLHF.

This chain joins TRBV28 and TRBJ1-1, with no clear D. V was cut by 8 bases and J by 1 base, with 8 bases left in between. In germline, CDR1 is MDHEN, CDR2 SYDVKM. The CDR3 totals 12 residues. CDR3 protein: CASLQSNTEAFF. The CDR3 DNA reads as TGTGCCAGCCTACAGTCGAACACTGAAGCTTTCTTT.

This chain's CDR3 is CASSTGTSLGGEQFF. The CDR3 DNA reads TGTGCCAGCAGCACAGGTACTTCCCTAGGGGGTGAGCAGTTCTTC. This rearrangement joins TRBV7-9 to TRBJ2-1; the D gene is possibly TRBD1 (6 bases). Per the germline V gene, CDR1 is SEHNR and CDR2 is FQNEAQ (reference sequence). The CDR3 contains 15 residues. Between the trimmed V and J ends, which lost 5 bases and 9 bases, there was a span of 20 bases.

The V gene is TRBV2, the J gene TRBJ1-1; no firm D call. Germline values: CDR1 SNHLY, CDR2 FYNNEI. V gave up 4 bases and J gave up 1 base, with 10 bases separating them. This CDR3 contains 14 residues. CDR3 nucleotides: TGTGCCAGCAGTGGGGCAGGTAGGAACACTGAAGCTTTCTTT. Translated, it gives CASSGAGRNTEAFF. Looking up the rest from reference TRBV2 and TRBJ1-1 gives the full variable domain: EPEVTQTPSHQVTQMGQEVILRCVPISNHLYFYWYRQILGQKVEFLVSFYNNEISEKSEIFDDQFSVERPDGSNFTLKIRSTKLEDSAMYFCASSGAGRNTEAFFGQGTRLTVV.

This clone was observed a handful of times. The CDR3 DNA follows: TGTGCCAGCGGGCTGGGGGCTTGGGAAGAGACCCAGTACTTC. It codes for CASGLGAWEETQYF. This chain connects TRBV7-2 to TRBJ2-5, with D possibly TRBD1 on 6 matching bases. CDR3 size: 14 residues. Trimming removed 8 bases from V and 3 bases from J, with 16 bases in between. Germline CDR1 is SGHTA and CDR2 is FQGNSA.

This clone was observed a few times. The chain employs TRBV7-9 and TRBJ1-5; D is unresolved. V gave up 1 base and J gave up 7 bases, with 5 bases separating them. The germline CDR1 and CDR2 sequences are SEHNR and FQNEAQ (reference sequence). CDR3 length equals 12 residues. The DNA of the CDR3 is TGTGCCAGCAGCTTAGTCGGGCAGCCCCAGCATTTT. It translates to CASSLVGQPQHF.

The V gene is TRBV5-4, the J gene TRBJ1-4, with no clear D. Trimming cost V 4 bases and J 2 bases, with 9 bases left between them. CDR3 length equals 14 residues. CDR1 SGHNT and CDR2 YYREEE come from the germline V gene (reference sequence). CDR3 in DNA: TGTGCCAGCAGCCAACGGGAGACTAATGAAAAACTGTTTTTT. Protein sequence: CASSQRETNEKLFF. Together with reference TRBV5-4 and TRBJ1-4, the CDR3 gives the full variable domain: ETGVTQSPTHLIKTRGQQVTLRCSSQSGHNTVSWYQQALGQGPQFIFQYYREEENGRGNFPPRFSGLQFPNYSSELNVNALELDDSALYLCASSQRETNEKLFFGSGTQLSVL.